The clone carrying this T cell receptor (beta chain) was counted a few times. Antigen unknown. From germline, CDR1 is SGHAT and CDR2 FQNNGV. Trimming cost V 5 bases and J 4 bases, with 18 bases left between them. This CDR3 has 16 residues. From 500 ng of total RNA, TCR beta-specific cDNA was reverse-transcribed using a constant-region primer. Each TCR beta library was derived from three nested multiplex PCR rounds that employed slightly modified ARM-PCR. Each of the first two PCR rounds ran around 10 cycles with TRBV1-TRBV30 forward and C-beta reverse primers. TCRdb re-derived calls from the multiplex PCR reads in MiXCR, one entry per CDR3 protein. This table holds tens of thousands of distinct CDR3 sequences, roughly 73% found once. Co-extracted RNA and DNA came from approximately 20-30 mg of unsorted bulk tissue. Surgery removed the patients' primary liver carcinoma. The patients carried chronic HBV infection and had received no treatment.

This sample stems from a study of tumor-infiltrating lymphocytes in primary liver carcinoma. Overall study findings and caveats: Between tumor regions, pairs overlapped more than tumor-adjacent and tumor-blood pairs did.

This clonotype was sampled from a middle-aged man with primary liver carcinoma and hepatitis B virus infection. Sequencing was done on a sample of tumor-adjacent normal liver tissue. This chain uses TRBV11-2 with TRBJ1-5, with TRBD1 as a possible D gene (6 bases). The CDR3 here is CASSLKGGLTNQPQHF. CDR3 sequence (DNA): TGTGCCAGCAGCCTAAAAGGGGGACTGACGAATCAGCCCCAGCATTTT.